The sequence of this TCR beta chain was determined in a study of blood T cell repertoires in COVID-19. Study context: Sample material is recorded as cDNA or gDNA derived from T cells, B-cell-depleted T cells, or PBMCs.

The CDR3 has 15 amino acids. Trimming cost V 5 bases and J 0 bases; bases outside gene matches: 3. Germline loops: CDR1 MNHEY, CDR2 SVGEGT. Authors' analysis steps: Quantification of nucleated cells was approximated via reference gene primer amplification. Libraries were prepared by immunoSEQ multiplex PCR; TCRdb keeps only in-frame clonotypes and omits some of them. V and J calls and clone size follow that table, whereas D and trimming were derived from the DNA. The table includes about 200,000 clones, about 85% detected once. This clone was seen just once. The chain is built from TRBV6-2 or TRBV6-3 and TRBJ2-7; 11 nucleotides line up with TRBD2. The TCR sequence derives from an elderly woman with acute or convalescent COVID-19. The sequenced material came from peripheral blood. Here the CDR3 DNA reads TGTGCCAGCAGTAAGCTAGCGGGAGGCTCCTACGAGCAGTACTTC. It translates to CASSKLAGGSYEQYF.